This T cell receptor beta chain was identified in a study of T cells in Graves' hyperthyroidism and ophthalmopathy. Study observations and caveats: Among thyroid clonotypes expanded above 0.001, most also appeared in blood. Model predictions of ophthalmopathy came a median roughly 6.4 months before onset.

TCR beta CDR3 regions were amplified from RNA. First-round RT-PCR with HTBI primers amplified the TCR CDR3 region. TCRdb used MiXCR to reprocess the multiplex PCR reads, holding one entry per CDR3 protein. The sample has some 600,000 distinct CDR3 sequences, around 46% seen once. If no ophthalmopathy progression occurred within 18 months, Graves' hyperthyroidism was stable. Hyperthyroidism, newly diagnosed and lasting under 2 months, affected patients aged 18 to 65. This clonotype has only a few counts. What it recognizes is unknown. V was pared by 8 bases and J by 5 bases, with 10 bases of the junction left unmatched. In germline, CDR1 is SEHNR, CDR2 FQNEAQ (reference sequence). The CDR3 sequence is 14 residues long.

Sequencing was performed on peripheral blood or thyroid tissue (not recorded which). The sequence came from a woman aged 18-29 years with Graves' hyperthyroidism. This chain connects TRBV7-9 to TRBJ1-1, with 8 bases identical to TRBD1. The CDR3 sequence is CASAEQGGGTEAFF. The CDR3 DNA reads TGTGCCAGCGCCGAACAGGGGGGAGGAACTGAAGCTTTCTTT.